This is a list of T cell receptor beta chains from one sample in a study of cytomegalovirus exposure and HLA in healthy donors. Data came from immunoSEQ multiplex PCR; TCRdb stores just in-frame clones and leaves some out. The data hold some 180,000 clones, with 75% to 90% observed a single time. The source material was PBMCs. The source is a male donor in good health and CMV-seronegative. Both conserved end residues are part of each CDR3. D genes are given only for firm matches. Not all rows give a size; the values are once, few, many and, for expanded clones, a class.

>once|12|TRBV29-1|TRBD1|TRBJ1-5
TGCAGCGTGCAACAGGGGGCTCAGCCCCAGCATTTT
CSVQQGAQPQHF
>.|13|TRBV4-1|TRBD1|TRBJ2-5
TGCGCCAGCAGCCAGACAGGGGGTGAGACCCAGTACTTC
CASSQTGGETQYF
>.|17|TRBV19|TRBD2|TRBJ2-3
TGTGCCACCGTCGCCTCCGGGACTAGCTTACCTACAGATACGCAGTATTTT
CATVASGTSLPTDTQYF
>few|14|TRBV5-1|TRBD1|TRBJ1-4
TGCGCCAGCAGCACCGGGGACAGTAATGAAAAACTGTTTTTT
CASSTGDSNEKLFF
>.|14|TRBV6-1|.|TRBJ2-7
TGTGCCACCACCATTGACACCCTCGCCTACGAGCAGTACTTC
CATTIDTLAYEQYF
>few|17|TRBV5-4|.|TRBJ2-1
TGTGCCAGCAGCCCACATGGCCGGGGGGCCGTCAGTAATGAGCAGTTCTTC
CASSPHGRGAVSNEQFF
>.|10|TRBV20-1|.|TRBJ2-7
TGCAGTGCTCTAGACTACGAGCAGTACTTC
CSALDYEQYF
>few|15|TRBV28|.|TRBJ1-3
TGTGCCAGCACCTCCGAGGAAGCCTCTGGAAACACCATATATTTT
CASTSEEASGNTIYF
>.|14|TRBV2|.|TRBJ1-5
TGTGCCAGCAGTGTCAGTCAGATGAATCAGCCCCAGCATTTT
CASSVSQMNQPQHF
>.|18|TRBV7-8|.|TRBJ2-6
TGTGCCAGCAGCTCAAAAGACGGGAGCTTCTCTGGGGCCAACGTCCTGACTTTC
CASSSKDGSFSGANVLTF
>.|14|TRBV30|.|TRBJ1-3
TGTGCCTGGAGCCGCGACACGGTCACAAACACCATATATTTT
CAWSRDTVTNTIYF
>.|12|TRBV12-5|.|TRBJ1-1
TGTGCTAGTGGTTTCAGTGAACCTGAAGCTTTCTTT
CASGFSEPEAFF
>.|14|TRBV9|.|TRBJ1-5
TGTGCCAGCAGCGTAGGTCCGAGCAATCAGCCCCAGCATTTT
CASSVGPSNQPQHF
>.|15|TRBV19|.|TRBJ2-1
TGTGCCAGTAGTAAGGGGCAGGGTCTCTACAGTGAGCAGTTCTTC
CASSKGQGLYSEQFF
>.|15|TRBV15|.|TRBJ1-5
TGTGCCACCAGCACTACCCGGGGGTTGAATCAGCCCCAGCATTTT
CATSTTRGLNQPQHF
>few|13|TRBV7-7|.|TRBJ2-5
TGTGCTAGCAGCTCGGAGCTCAGGGCAGAGCAGTACTTC
CASSSELRAEQYF
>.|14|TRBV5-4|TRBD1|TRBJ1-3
TGTGCCAGCAGTTGGGACAGGGGGAGGAACACCATATATTTT
CASSWDRGRNTIYF
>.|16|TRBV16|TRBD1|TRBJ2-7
TGTGCCAGCAGCCTATTCTTCGGGACAGGGAACAACGAGCAGTACTTC
CASSLFFGTGNNEQYF
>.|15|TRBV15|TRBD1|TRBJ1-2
TGTGCCACCAGCAGGCCCGGACAGGAGGACTATGGCTACACCTTC
CATSRPGQEDYGYTF
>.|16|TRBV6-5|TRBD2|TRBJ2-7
TGTGCCAGCAGTTCACTAAGACTAGCGGGGGGGGAAGAGCAGTACTTC
CASSSLRLAGGEEQYF
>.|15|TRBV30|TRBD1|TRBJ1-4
TGTGCCTGGAGGGGACAGGGGAGACATAGGGAAAAACTGTTTTTT
CAWRGQGRHREKLFF
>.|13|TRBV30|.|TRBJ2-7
TGTGCCTGGAGTCGAGGGCACTCCTACGAGCAGTACTTC
CAWSRGHSYEQYF
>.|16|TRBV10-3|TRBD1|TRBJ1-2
TGTGCCATCAGGACTTTACAGGGGGCAACAAACTATGGCTACACCTTC
CAIRTLQGATNYGYTF
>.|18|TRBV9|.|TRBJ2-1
TGTGCCAGCAGCGTAGCCCAGAGGGGTGGGGGCGGCTACAATGAGCAGTTCTTC
CASSVAQRGGGGYNEQFF
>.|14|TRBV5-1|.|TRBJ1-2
TGCGCCAGCAGCTTGGACCGGACATTAAGTAGCTACACCTTC
CASSLDRTLSSYTF
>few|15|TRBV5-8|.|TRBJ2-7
TGTGCCAGCAGCTTGTTCGGAGGCAGAAGCTACGAGCAGTACTTC
CASSLFGGRSYEQYF
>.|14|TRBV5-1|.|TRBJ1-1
TGCGCCAGCAGTACTTTGTCGGGAACAACTGAAGCTTTCTTT
CASSTLSGTTEAFF
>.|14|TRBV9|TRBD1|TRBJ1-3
TGTGCCAGCAGCAAACAGGGGGAAGGAAACACCATATATTTT
CASSKQGEGNTIYF
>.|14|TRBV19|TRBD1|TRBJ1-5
TGTGCCAGTAGTTATACAGGGGGCCATCAGCCCCAGCATTTT
CASSYTGGHQPQHF
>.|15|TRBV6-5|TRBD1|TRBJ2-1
TGTGCCAGCAGTCGTGACAGGGACACTTACAATGAGCAGTTCTTC
CASSRDRDTYNEQFF
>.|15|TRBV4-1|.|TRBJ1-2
TGCGCCAGCAGCCCGCAGACAGACACTAACTATGGCTACACCTTC
CASSPQTDTNYGYTF
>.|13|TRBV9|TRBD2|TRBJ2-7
TGTGCCAGCAGTAGCGGGGTTTCCTACGAGCAGTACTTC
CASSSGVSYEQYF
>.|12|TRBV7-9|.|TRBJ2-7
TGTGCCAGCAGCTTAGATGCCTACGAGCAGTACTTC
CASSLDAYEQYF
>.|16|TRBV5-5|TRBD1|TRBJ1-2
TGTGCCAGCAGCTTGGACGTGGGCAGGGGGCTAGATGGCTACACCTTC
CASSLDVGRGLDGYTF
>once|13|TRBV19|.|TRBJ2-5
TGTGCCAGTAGTATAGCGGCGGGAGAGACCCAGTACTTC
CASSIAAGETQYF
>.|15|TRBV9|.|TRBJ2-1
TGTGCCAGCAGCGTATCGGCTAGCGTTATCAATGAGCAGTTCTTC
CASSVSASVINEQFF
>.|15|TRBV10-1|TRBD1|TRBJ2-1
TGCGCCAGCAGTGATGTAGGGGGCCTTTACAATGAGCAGTTCTTC
CASSDVGGLYNEQFF
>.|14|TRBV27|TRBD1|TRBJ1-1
TGTGCCAGCAGTCATGACAGGGGAGGGACTGAAGCTTTCTTT
CASSHDRGGTEAFF
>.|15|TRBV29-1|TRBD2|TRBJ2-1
TGCAGCGTTCCGGGACTAGTTAGCTCCTACAATGAGCAGTTCTTC
CSVPGLVSSYNEQFF
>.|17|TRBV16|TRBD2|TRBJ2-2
TGTGCCAGCAGCCAATATCGGTTCGGGGGGGTTACCGGGGAGCTGTTTTTT
CASSQYRFGGVTGELFF
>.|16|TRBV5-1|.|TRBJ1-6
TGCGCCAGCAGCTTTCAGGGGAGCCTTTATAATTCACCCCTCCACTTT
CASSFQGSLYNSPLHF
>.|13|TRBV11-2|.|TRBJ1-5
TGTGCCAGCAGCTTAGAGCGGGGGCAGCCCCAGCATTTT
CASSLERGQPQHF